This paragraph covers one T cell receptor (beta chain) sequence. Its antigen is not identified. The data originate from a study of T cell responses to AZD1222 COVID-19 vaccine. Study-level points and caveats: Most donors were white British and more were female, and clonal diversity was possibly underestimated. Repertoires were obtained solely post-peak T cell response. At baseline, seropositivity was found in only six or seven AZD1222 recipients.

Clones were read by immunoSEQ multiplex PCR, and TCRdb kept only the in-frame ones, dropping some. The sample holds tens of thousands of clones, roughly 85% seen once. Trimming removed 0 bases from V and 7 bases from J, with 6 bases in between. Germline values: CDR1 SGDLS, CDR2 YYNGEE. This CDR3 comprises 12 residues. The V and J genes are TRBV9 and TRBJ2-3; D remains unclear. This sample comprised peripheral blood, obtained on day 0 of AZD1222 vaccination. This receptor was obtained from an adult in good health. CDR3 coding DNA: TGTGCCAGCAGCGTAGACAGAAATACGCAGTATTTT. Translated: CASSVDRNTQYF. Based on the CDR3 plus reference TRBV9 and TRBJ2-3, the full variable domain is DSGVTQTPKHLITATGQRVTLRCSPRSGDLSVYWYQQSLDQGLQFLIQYYNGEERAKGNILERFSAQQFPDLHSELNLSSLELGDSALYFCASSVDRNTQYFGPGTRLTVL.